The text below deals with one TCR beta chain. This sample is drawn from a study of OX40 agonist ivuxolimab in advanced cancers. TCRdb's table, derived via immunoSEQ multiplex PCR, lists solely in-frame clones and lacks some. The table records 70,000 to 90,000 clones, about 81% of them present only once. Any history of autoimmune disease or systemic immunosuppression disqualified patients. The input for sequencing was CD4+ or CD8+ T cells sorted from blood, taken in a trial of the OX40 agonist ivuxolimab. The TCR sequence derives from an adult with an advanced solid tumor such as melanoma, head and neck, liver or kidney cancer.

CDR3 DNA sequence: TGTGCCAGCAGCTCCCTCACAGGGACCGTGAACACTGAAGCTTTCTTT. This gives the protein CASSSLTGTVNTEAFF. The V call is TRBV9, the J call TRBJ1-1; possible D gene TRBD1, 6 bases. V was pared by 4 bases and J by 0 bases, with 16 bases between. Germline V gene data show CDR1 as SGDLS and CDR2 as YYNGEE. The CDR3 covers 16 residues.